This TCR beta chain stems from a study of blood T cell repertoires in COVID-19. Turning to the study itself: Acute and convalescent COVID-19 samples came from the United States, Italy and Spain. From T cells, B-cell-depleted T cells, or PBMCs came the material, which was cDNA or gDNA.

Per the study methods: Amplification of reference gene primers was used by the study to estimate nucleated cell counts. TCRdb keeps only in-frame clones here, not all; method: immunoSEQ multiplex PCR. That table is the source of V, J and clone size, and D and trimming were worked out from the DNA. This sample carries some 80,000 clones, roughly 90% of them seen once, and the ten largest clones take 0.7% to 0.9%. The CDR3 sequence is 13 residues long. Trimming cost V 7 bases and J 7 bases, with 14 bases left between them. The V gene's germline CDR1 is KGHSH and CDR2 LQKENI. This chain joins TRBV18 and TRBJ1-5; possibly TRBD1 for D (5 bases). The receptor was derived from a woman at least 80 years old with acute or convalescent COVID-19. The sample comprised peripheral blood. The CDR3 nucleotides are TGTGCCAGCTATGCGGGGGAAGGACAGCCCCAGCATTTT. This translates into CASYAGEGQPQHF.